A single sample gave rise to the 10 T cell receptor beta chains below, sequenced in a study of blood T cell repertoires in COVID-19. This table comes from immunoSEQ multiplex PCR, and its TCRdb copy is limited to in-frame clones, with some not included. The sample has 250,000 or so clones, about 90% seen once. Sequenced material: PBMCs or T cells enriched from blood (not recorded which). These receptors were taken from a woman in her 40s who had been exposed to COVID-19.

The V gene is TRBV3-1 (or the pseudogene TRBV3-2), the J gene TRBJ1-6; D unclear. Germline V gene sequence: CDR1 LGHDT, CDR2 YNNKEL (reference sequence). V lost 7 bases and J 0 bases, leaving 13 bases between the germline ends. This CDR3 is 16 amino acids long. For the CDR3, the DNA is TGTGCCAGCACTCTTTCCTCGGGCTCCTATAATTCACCCCTCCACTTT. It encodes CASTLSSGSYNSPLHF.

CDR3 bases: TGTGCCAGCAGCCGACAGGGGAATTTGGCCTACGAGCAGTACGTC. Amino acid sequence: CASSRQGNLAYEQYV. This chain joins TRBV5-6 and TRBJ2-7; TRBD1 matches 8 bases. The CDR3 spans 15 residues. The ends lost 4 bases at V and 2 bases at J; junction bases unmatched: 8. Germline V gene data show CDR1 as SGHDT and CDR2 as YYEEEE.

Here the CDR3 reads CASSQDWGGIGNTIYF. The CDR3 bases are TGTGCCAGCAGCCAAGATTGGGGGGGGATAGGAAACACCATATATTTT. The genes are TRBV3-1 (or the pseudogene TRBV3-2) and TRBJ1-3, with a weak D call TRBD1 (5 bases). The V gene's germline CDR1 is LGHDT and CDR2 YNNKEL (reference sequence). Between the trimmed V and J ends, which lost 0 bases and 4 bases, there was a span of 13 bases. The CDR3 consists of 16 residues.

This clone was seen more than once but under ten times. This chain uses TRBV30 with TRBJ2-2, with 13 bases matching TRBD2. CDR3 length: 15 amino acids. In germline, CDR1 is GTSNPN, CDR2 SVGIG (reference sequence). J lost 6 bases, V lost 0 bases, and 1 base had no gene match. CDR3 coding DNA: TGTGCCTGGAGTGTACTAGCGGGAGGGCCCGGGGAGCTGTTTTTT. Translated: CAWSVLAGGPGELFF.

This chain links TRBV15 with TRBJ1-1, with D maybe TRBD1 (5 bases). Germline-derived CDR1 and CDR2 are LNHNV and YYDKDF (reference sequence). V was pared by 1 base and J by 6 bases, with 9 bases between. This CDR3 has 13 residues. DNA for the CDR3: TGTGCCACCAGCAGAGCCAGGGCCGCTGAAGCTTTCTTT. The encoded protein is CATSRARAAEAFF.

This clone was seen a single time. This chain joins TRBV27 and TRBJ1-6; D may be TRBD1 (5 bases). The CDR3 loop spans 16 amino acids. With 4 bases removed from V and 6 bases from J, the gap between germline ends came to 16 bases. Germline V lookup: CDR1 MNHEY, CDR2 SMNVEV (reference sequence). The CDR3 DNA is TGTGCCAGCAGTTCGAACAGGAATTGGTCTAATTCACCCCTCCACTTT. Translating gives CASSSNRNWSNSPLHF.

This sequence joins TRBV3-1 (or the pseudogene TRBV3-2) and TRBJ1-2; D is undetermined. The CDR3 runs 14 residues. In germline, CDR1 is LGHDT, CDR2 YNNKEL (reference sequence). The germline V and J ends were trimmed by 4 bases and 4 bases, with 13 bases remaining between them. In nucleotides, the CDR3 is TGTGCCAGCAGCCCCGGGAGTTTGAGCTATGGCTACACCTTC. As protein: CASSPGSLSYGYTF.

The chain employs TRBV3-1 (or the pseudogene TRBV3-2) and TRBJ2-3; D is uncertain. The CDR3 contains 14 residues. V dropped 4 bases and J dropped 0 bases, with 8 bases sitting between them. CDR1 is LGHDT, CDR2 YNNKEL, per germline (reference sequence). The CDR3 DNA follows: TGTGCCAGCAGCCCAACAATCAGCACAGATACGCAGTATTTT. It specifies CASSPTISTDTQYF.

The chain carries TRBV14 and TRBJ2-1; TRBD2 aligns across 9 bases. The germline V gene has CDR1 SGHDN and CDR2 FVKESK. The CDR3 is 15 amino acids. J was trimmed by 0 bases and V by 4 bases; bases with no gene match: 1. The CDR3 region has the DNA TGTGCCAGCAGCCTTAGCGGGAGCTCCTACAATGAGCAGTTCTTC. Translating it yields CASSLSGSSYNEQFF.

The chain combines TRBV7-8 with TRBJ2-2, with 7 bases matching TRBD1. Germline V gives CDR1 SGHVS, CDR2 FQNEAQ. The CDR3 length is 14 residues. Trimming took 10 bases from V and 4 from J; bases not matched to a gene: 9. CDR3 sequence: CATRQGSFTGELFF. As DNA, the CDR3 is TGTGCCACTAGACAGGGATCCTTCACCGGGGAGCTGTTTTTT.